This T cell receptor beta chain is drawn from a study of OX40 agonist ivuxolimab in advanced cancers. For the study at large: Ivuxolimab, an agonistic anti-OX40 (CD134) antibody, was given to patients.

V trimming: 7 bases; J trimming: 1 base; junction bases outside the gene matches: 8. There are 15 residues in the CDR3. Germline V gene sequence: CDR1 SGHRS, CDR2 YFSETQ. Sequencing was performed with immunoSEQ multiplex PCR; in TCRdb, only in-frame clones are kept and a portion is missing. The repertoire holds roughly 60,000 clones, about 88% seen once, with about 0.76% in the top ten. The study's findings and limits: At doses 0.1 to 3.0 mg/kg, CD4+ and CD8+ clones expanded.

With regard to this clone: Its specificity is unknown.

The chain carries TRBV5-1 and TRBJ2-3, with 8 bases lining up with TRBD2. Material: CD4+ or CD8+ T cells sorted from blood, obtained in a trial of the OX40 agonist ivuxolimab. This receptor was obtained from an adult with an advanced solid tumor such as melanoma, head and neck, liver or kidney cancer. The CDR3 here is CASGITSGRTDTQYF. DNA of the CDR3: TGCGCCAGCGGTATAACTAGCGGACGCACAGATACGCAGTATTTT.